This is a list of T cell receptor beta chains from one sample in a study of regulatory T cells in long-lasting Graves disease. TCRdb reprocessed the multiplex PCR reads via MiXCR and lists one record per CDR3 protein. Seen here are hundreds of thousands of distinct CDR3 sequences, roughly 12% observed once, and the top ten hold roughly a tenth. This sample was also put to use in a study of T cells in Graves' hyperthyroidism and ophthalmopathy.

This sample comprised peripheral blood mononuclear cells (PBMCs), obtained at new diagnosis, from a patient treated with antithyroid drugs. Receptors originate from a man aged 30-40 years with Graves disease. Each CDR3 is given with its conserved first and last residue. A D gene is named only where the DNA matches it firmly. A clone size is listed for some rows: how often the clone was seen (once, few, many), or a class if it is expanded.

V	size	J	length	D	DNA	CDR3
TRBV20-1	many	TRBJ2-2	16	TRBD2	TGCAGTGCCCGATCTTTGAGGGAGGGGAACACCGGGGAGCTGTTTTTT	CSARSLREGNTGELFF
TRBV11-2	NA	TRBJ2-6	21	TRBD2	TGTGCCAGCAGCCCCCTCGGGACTAGCGGGACTTCCAGCTCTGGGGCCAACGTCCTGACTTTC	CASSPLGTSGTSSSGANVLTF
TRBV18	NA	TRBJ2-1	13	TRBD2	TGTGCCAGCTCAGCGGGAGCCCTCAATGAGCAGTTCTTC	CASSAGALNEQFF
TRBV12-3/TRBV12-4	NA	TRBJ2-5	16	TRBD1	TGTGCCAGCAGTCCCAGCAGCCAGGGACAGAAAGAGACCCAGTACTTC	CASSPSSQGQKETQYF
TRBV9	NA	TRBJ2-7	15	TRBD1	TGTGCCAGCAGCGTAGTCCCGACAGGGGACGACGAGCAGTACTTC	CASSVVPTGDDEQYF
TRBV12-3/TRBV12-4	many	TRBJ2-6	10	NA	TGTGCCAGCAGTTACAACGTCCTGACTTTC	CASSYNVLTF
TRBV20-1	many	TRBJ2-1	19	TRBD2	TGCAGTGCTAGAGAATTAGCGGGAGGCCCCTGGAGCTCCTACAATGAGCAGTTCTTC	CSARELAGGPWSSYNEQFF
TRBV6-2/TRBV6-3	few	TRBJ2-1	15	TRBD2	TGTGCCAGCAGCCTTTTTGGGACTATTTCAAATGAGCAGTTCTTC	CASSLFGTISNEQFF
TRBV12-3/TRBV12-4	many	TRBJ2-3	16	TRBD2	TGTGCCAGCAGTTGGGGGACTAGCGGGAGCCGAGATACGCAGTATTTT	CASSWGTSGSRDTQYF
TRBV9	many	TRBJ1-1	14	NA	TGTGCCAGCAAGGAAGACCTCCGAGGGACTGAAGCTTTCTTT	CASKEDLRGTEAFF
TRBV20-1	many	TRBJ2-5	14	TRBD2	TGCAGTGCTAGCAGACTAGCGTCTTCGGAGACCCAGTACTTC	CSASRLASSETQYF
TRBV20-1	NA	TRBJ1-5	14	NA	TGCAGTGTAGTCCAGGGGATAAGCAATCAGCCCCAGCATTTT	CSVVQGISNQPQHF
TRBV6-1	many	TRBJ1-2	16	TRBD1	TGTGCCAGCCCTTCTGTGGGACAGGGGGCAACGAGTGGCTACACCTTC	CASPSVGQGATSGYTF